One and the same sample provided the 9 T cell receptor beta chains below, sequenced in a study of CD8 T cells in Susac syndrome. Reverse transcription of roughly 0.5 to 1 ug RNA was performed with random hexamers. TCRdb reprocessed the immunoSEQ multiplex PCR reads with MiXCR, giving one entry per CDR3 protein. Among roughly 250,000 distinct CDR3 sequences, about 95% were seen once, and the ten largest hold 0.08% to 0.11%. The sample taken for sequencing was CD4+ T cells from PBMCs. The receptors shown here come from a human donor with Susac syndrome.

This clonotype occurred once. CDR3: CASSLFPQSYGYTF. Written as DNA, the CDR3 is TGTGCCAGCAGTTTATTTCCACAGTCCTATGGCTACACCTTC. This chain joins TRBV28 and TRBJ1-2, with D hard to call. Trimming pared 1 base from V and 4 bases from J, leaving 10 bases between. The CDR3 is 14 amino acids. Germline values: CDR1 MDHEN, CDR2 SYDVKM.

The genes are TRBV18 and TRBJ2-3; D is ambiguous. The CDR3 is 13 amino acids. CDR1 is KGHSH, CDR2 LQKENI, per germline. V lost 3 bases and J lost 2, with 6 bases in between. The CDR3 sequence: CASSPDPTDTQYF. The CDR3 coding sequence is TGTGCCAGCTCACCCGACCCCACAGATACGCAGTATTTT.

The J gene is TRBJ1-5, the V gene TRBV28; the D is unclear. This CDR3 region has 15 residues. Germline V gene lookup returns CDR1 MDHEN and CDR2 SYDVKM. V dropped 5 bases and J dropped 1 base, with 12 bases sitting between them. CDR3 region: CASSPQGGSNQPQHF. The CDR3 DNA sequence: TGTGCCAGCAGTCCCCAAGGCGGCAGCAATCAGCCCCAGCATTTT. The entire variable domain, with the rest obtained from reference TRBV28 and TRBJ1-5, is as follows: DVKVTQSSRYLVKRTGEKVFLECVQDMDHENMFWYRQDPGLGLRLIYFSYDVKMKEKGDIPEGYSVSREKKERFSLILESASTNQTSMYLCASSPQGGSNQPQHFGDGTRLSIL.

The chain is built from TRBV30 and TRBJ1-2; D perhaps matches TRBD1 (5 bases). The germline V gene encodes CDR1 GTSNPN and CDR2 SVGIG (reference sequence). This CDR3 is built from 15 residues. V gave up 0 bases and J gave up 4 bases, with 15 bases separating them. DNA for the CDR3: TGTGCCTGGAGTGTAGTATCCACAGGTTCCTATGGCTACACCTTC. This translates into CAWSVVSTGSYGYTF.

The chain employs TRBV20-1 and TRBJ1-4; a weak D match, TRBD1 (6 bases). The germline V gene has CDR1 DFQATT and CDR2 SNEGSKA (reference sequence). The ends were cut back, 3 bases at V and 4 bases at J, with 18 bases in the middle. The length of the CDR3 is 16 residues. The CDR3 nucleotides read TGCAGTGCTAGCCCCCAGGGGCTCGGGTTTAATGAAAAACTGTTTTTT. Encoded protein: CSASPQGLGFNEKLFF.

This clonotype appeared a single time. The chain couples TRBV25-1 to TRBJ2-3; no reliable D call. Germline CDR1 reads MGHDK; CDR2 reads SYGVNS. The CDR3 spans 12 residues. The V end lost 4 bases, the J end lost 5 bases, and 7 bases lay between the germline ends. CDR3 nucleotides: TGTGCCAGCAGTGCGGTGAGAGATACGCAGTATTTT. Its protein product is CASSAVRDTQYF.

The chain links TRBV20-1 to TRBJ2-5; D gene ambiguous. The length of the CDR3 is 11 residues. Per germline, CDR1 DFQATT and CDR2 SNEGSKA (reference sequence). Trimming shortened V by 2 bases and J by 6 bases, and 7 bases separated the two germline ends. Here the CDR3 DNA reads TGCAGTGCTAGATCCGATCAGACCCAGTACTTC. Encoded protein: CSARSDQTQYF.

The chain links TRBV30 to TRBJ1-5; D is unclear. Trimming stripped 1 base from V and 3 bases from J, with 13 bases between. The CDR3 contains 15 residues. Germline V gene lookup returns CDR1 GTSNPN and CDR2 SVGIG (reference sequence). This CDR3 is CAWSGSLTPNQPQHF. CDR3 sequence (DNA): TGTGCCTGGAGTGGGAGTCTGACCCCCAATCAGCCCCAGCATTTT.

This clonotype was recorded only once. The CDR3 reads CASSGELGYGYTF. DNA for the CDR3: TGTGCCAGCAGTGGGGAACTGGGGTATGGCTACACCTTC. This chain links TRBV27 with TRBJ1-2; D is ambiguous. CDR1 MNHEY and CDR2 SMNVEV come from the germline V gene (reference sequence). V shed 5 bases and J shed 5 bases, with 12 bases lying between them. This CDR3 spans 13 amino acids.